This T cell receptor beta chain was sequenced for a study of OX40 agonist ivuxolimab in advanced cancers. About the full investigation: The costimulatory receptor OX40 (CD134) was targeted by ivuxolimab, a fully human IgG2 agonistic monoclonal antibody. The dose-escalation cohort was 82.7% male with a mean age of roughly 60 years, ranging from roughly 20 to 80. Peripheral TCRbeta sequencing was intended to test whether TCR sequence diversity was altered and clonal T-cell expansion was caused by ivuxolimab. Intravenous ivuxolimab was administered to patients every 2 weeks at six dose levels: 0.01, 0.1, 0.3, 1.5, 3 and 10 mg/kg. The paper covers the monotherapy dose-escalation part of the phase I ivuxolimab trial, which included N ≈ 57 patients. Of the approximately 50 patients in dose escalation, about 20 had hepatocellular carcinoma, some 15 had melanoma, 9 had renal cell carcinoma and 9 had head and neck cancer. Patients were allowed to have had prior anti-PD-1, anti-PD-L1 or anti-CTLA-4 therapy, and more than 35% of the dose-escalation patients had been treated with checkpoint inhibitors. Partial responses were achieved by three dose-escalation patients, of whom one had hepatocellular carcinoma and two had cutaneous melanoma.

Counted from cysteine to phenylalanine, this CDR3 has 14 amino acids. The DNA shown is the 42-base CDR3, in frame from base 1. Trimming at the junction amounts to 2 bases on V and 8 bases on J, and the germline ends lie 15 bases apart. Reading the germline V gene gives CDR1 ENHRY and CDR2 SYGVKD. Points on this clone: No cognate antigen has been identified for it. No per-base quality is available; no much larger clone lies one base away.

To sequence the TCRbeta CDR3 region, genomic DNA was isolated from the sorted cells. The immunoSEQ Assay was used for sequencing of TCRbeta CDR3 regions. Not all clones reach the TCRdb copy of this immuneACCESS table, which keeps in-frame sequences only. Checked studies attribute under half of the gap to unresolved V genes and leave the rest unexplained. Across this sample there are some 60,000 clones, with 86% seen only once. Approximately 4% of the sample lies in the top ten. The trial excluded patients who had a history of autoimmune disease or were on systemic immunosuppression. In every dose cohort, peripheral blood was drawn for TCR sequencing at baseline, cycle 4 day 1, and cycle 7 day 1. The samples were taken from a phase I, first-in-human, multicenter, open-label dose-escalation trial of ivuxolimab. The trial enrolled adults with locally advanced or metastatic head and neck squamous cell, hepatocellular, melanoma or renal cell carcinoma. Before TCR sequencing, CD4+ T cells and CD8+ T cells from peripheral blood were sorted into separate populations.

Results the study describes overall, beyond this receptor: Clonal expansion of both CD4+ and CD8+ blood T cells was observed from baseline to week 6 at doses 0.1 to 3.0 mg/kg. Low levels of normalized T-cell clonal expansion were also seen in some patients who did not respond. In partial responders in the 0.1-3.0 mg/kg groups, normalized peripheral clonal expansion was found to be among the lowest, especially among CD8+ T cells. Antigen specificity was not determined for the clonally expanded peripheral T cells. After ivuxolimab, expanded clones were on average more numerous among CD8+ T cells than among CD4+ T cells.

Sequencing used CD4+ or CD8+ T cells sorted from blood, obtained in a trial of the OX40 agonist ivuxolimab. The source is an adult with an advanced solid tumor such as melanoma, head and neck, liver or kidney cancer. The V and J genes are TRBV10-3 and TRBJ1-1; the D gene lacks a confident call. The CDR3 has the sequence CAISEMGGAYEAFF. The base sequence is TGTGCCATCAGTGAGATGGGCGGAGCATACGAAGCTTTCTTT.